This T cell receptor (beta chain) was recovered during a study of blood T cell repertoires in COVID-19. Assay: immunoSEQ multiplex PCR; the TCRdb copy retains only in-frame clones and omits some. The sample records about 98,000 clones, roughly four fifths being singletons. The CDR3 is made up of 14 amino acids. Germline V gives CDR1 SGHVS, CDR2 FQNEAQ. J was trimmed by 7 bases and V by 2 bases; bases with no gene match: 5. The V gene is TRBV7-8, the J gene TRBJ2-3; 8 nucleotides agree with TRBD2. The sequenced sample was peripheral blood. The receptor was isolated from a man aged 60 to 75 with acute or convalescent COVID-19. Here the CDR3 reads CASSLKREINTQYF. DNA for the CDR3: TGTGCCAGCAGCTTAAAGCGGGAGATAAATACGCAGTATTTT.